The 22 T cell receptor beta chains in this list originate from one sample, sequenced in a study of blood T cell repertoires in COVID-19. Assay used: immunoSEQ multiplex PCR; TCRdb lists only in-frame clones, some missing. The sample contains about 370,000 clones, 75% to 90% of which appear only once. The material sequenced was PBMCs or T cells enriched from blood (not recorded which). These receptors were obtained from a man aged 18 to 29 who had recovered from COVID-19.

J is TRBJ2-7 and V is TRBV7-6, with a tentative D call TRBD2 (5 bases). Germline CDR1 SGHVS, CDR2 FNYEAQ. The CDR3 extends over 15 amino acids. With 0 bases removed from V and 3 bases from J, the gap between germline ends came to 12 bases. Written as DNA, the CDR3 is TGTGCCAGCAGCTTAGCGGGAGACTTGCGCTACGAGCAGTACTTC. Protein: CASSLAGDLRYEQYF. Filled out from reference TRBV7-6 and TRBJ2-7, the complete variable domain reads GAGVSQSPRYKVTKRGQDVALRCDPISGHVSLYWYRQALGQGPEFLTYFNYEAQQDKSGLPNDRFSAERPEGSISTLTIQRTEQRDSAMYRCASSLAGDLRYEQYFGPGTRLTVT.

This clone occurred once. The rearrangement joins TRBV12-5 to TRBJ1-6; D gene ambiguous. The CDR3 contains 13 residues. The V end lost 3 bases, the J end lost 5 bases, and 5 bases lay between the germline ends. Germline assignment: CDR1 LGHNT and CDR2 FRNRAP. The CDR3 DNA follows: TGTGCTAGTGGTTTTCAGGATAATTCACCCCTCCACTTT. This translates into CASGFQDNSPLHF.

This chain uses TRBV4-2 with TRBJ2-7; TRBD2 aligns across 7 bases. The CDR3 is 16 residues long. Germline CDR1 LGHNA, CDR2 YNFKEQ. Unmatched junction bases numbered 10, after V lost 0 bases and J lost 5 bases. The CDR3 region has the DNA TGTGCCAGCAGCCAAGATTATGAGGGAGGGCCAAACGAGCAGTACTTC. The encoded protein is CASSQDYEGGPNEQYF.

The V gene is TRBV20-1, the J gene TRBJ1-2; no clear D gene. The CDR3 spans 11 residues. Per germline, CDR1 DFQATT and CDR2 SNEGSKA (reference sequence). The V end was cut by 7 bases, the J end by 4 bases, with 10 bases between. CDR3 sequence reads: CSVEGGYGYTF. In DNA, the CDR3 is TGCAGTGTCGAGGGCGGCTATGGCTACACCTTC.

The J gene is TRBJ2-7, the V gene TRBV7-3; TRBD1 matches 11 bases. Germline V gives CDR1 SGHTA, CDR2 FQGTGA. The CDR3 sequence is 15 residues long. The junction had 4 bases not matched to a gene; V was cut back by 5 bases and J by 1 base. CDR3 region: CASSQGTGGSYEQYF. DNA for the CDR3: TGTGCCAGCAGCCAAGGGACAGGGGGATCCTACGAGCAGTACTTC.

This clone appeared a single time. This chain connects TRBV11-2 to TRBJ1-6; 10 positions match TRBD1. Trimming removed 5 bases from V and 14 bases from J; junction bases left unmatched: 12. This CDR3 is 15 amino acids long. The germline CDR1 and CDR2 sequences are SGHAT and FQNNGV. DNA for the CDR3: TGTGCCAGCAGCCCTCTGACAGGGGGCTGGGGTACCCTCCACTTT. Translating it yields CASSPLTGGWGTLHF.

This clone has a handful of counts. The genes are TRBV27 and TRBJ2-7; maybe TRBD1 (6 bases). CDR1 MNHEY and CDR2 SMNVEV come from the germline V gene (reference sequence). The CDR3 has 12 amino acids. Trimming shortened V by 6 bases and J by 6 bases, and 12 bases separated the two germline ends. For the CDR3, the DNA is TGTGCCAGCAGGGACAGAAGAAGCGAGCAGTACTTC. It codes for CASRDRRSEQYF.

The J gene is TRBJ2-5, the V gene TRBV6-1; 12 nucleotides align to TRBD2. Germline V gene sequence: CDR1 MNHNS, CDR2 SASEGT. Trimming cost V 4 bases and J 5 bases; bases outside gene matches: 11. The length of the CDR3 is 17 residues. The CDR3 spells CASSAFLAGGPSETQYF. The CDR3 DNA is TGTGCCAGCAGTGCCTTTCTAGCGGGAGGGCCATCGGAGACCCAGTACTTC.

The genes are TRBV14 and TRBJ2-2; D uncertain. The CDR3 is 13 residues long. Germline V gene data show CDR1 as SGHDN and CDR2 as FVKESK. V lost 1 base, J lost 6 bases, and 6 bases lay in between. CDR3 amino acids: CASSQGSAGELFF. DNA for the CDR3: TGTGCCAGCAGCCAAGGGAGCGCCGGGGAGCTGTTTTTT.

The CDR3 protein is CASSSEKLFF. Written as DNA, the CDR3 is TGTGCCAGCAGTTCGGAAAAACTGTTTTTT. V usage is TRBV6-5 and J usage is TRBJ1-4; D call uncertain. V shed 4 bases and J shed 8 bases, with 2 bases lying between them. The CDR3 contains 10 residues. CDR1 is MNHEY, CDR2 SVGAGI, per germline.

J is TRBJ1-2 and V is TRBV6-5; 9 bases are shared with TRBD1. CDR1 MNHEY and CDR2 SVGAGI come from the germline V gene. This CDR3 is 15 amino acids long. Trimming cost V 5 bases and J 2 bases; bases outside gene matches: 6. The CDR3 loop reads CASSIGTGMNYGYTF. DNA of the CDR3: TGTGCCAGCAGTATCGGGACAGGGATGAACTATGGCTACACCTTC.

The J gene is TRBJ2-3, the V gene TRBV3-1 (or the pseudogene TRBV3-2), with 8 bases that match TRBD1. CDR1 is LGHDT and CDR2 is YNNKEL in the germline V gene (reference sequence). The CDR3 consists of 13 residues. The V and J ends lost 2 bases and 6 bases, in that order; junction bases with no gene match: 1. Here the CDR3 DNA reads TGTGCCAGCAGCCAAAGGACAGGGGATACGCAGTATTTT. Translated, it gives CASSQRTGDTQYF.

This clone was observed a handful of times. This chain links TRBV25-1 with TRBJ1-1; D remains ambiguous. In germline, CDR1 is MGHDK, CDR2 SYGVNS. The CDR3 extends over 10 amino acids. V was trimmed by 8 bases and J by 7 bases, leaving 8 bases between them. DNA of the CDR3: TGTGCCAGCTCCCTTATTGAAGCTTTCTTT. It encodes CASSLIEAFF.

DNA for the CDR3: TGTGCCACCCAACTCGCGGGCACAGATACGCAGTATTTT. Its protein product is CATQLAGTDTQYF. The chain is built from TRBV6-5 and TRBJ2-3; no clear D. CDR3 length: 13 amino acids. CDR1 MNHEY and CDR2 SVGAGI come from the germline V gene. V lost 10 bases and J lost 1, with 12 bases in between.

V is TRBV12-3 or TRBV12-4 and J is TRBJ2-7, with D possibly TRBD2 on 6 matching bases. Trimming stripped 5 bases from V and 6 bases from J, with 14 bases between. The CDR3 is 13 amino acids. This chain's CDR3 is CASSAGPSTEQYF. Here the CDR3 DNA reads TGTGCCAGCAGTGCGGGACCCTCAACCGAGCAGTACTTC.

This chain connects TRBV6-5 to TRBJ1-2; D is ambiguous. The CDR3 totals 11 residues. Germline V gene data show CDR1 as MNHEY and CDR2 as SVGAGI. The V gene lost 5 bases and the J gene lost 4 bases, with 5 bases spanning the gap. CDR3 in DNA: TGTGCCAGCAGTACCGGCTATGGCTACACCTTC. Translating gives CASSTGYGYTF.

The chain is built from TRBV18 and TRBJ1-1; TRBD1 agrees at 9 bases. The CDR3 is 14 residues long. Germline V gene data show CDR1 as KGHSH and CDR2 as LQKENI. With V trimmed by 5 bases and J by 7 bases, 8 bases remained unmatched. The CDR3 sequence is CASSGDRGSIEAFF. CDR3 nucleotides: TGTGCCAGCTCAGGAGACAGGGGGTCGATTGAAGCTTTCTTT.

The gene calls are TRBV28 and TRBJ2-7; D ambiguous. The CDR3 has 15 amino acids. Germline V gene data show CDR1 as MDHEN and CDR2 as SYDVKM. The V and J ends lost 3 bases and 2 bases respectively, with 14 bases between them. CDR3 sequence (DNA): TGTGCCAGCAGTTTTATTCAGGCCGCACCCTACGAGCAGTACTTC. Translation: CASSFIQAAPYEQYF.

The CDR3 nucleotides are TGTGCCAGCAGCATTTATTTGCGGAACTACGAGCAGTACTTC. Amino acids: CASSIYLRNYEQYF. The J gene is TRBJ2-7, the V gene TRBV7-2; the D is unclear. The CDR3 is made up of 14 amino acids. The germline gives CDR1 SGHTA, CDR2 FQGNSA. The V gene lost 5 bases and the J gene lost 3 bases, with 14 bases spanning the gap.

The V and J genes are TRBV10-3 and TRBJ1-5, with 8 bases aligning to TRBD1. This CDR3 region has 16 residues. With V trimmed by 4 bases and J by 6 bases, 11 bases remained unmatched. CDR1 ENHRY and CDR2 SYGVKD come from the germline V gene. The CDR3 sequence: CAISVQDRAFGQPQHF. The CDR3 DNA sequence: TGTGCCATCAGTGTTCAGGACAGGGCCTTCGGTCAGCCCCAGCATTTT.

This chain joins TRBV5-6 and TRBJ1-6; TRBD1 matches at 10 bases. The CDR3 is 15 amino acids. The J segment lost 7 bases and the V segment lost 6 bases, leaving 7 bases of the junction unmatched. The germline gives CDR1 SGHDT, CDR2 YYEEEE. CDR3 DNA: TGTGCCAGCAACACGCGGGGACAGGGGAATTCACCCCTCCACTTT. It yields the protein CASNTRGQGNSPLHF.

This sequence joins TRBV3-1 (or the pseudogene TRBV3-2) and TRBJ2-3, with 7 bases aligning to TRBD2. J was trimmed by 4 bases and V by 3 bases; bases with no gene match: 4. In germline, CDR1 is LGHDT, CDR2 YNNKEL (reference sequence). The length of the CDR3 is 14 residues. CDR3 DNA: TGTGCCAGCAGCCATCGAGCGGGGTCAGATACGCAGTATTTT. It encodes CASSHRAGSDTQYF.